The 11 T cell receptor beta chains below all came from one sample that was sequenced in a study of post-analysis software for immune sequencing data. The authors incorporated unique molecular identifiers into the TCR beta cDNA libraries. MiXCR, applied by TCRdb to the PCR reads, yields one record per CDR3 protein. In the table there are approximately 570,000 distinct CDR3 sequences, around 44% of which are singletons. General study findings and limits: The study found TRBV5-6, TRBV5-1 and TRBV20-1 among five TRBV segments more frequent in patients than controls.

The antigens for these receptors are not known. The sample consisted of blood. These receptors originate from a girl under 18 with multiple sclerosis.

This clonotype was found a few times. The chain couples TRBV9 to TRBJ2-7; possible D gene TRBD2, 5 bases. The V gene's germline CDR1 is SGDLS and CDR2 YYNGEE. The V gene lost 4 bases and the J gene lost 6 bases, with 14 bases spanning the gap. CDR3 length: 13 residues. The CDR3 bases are TGTGCCAGCAGCAGACATCAAGAGGGCGAGCAGTACTTC. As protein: CASSRHQEGEQYF.

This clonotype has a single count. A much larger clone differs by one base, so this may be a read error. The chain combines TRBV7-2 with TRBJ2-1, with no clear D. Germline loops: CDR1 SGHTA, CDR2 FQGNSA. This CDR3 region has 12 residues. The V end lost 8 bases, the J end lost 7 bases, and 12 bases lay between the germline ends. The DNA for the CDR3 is TGTGCCAGCGGCCAGACGGAGAATGAGCAGTTCTTC. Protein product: CASGQTENEQFF.

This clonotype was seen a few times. The CDR3 loop is CASSLDRGQDEQYF. The DNA for the CDR3 is TGTGCCAGCAGTTTAGACAGGGGGCAAGACGAGCAGTACTTC. The chain employs TRBV12-3 or TRBV12-4 and TRBJ2-4, with 9 bases that match TRBD1. TRBJ2-7 matches the DNA end more closely, so the J call is doubtful. CDR3 length: 14 residues.

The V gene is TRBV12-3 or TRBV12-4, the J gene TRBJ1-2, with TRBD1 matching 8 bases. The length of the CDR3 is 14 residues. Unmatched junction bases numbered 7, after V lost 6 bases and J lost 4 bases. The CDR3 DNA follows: TGTGCCAGCAGGGGGACAGGCGGCGGCTATGGCTACACCTTC. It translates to CASRGTGGGYGYTF.

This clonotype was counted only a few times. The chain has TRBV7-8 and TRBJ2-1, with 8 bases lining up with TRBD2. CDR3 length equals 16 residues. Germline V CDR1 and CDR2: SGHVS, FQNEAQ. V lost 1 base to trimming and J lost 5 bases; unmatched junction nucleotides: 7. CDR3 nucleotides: TGTGCCAGCAGCTTAGGTCTCGCGGGGGGACACAATGAGCAGTTCTTC. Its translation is CASSLGLAGGHNEQFF.

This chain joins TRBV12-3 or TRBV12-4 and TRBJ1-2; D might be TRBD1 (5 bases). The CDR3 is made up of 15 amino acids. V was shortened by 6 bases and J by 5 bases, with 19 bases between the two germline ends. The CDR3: CASSSGGGGAYGYTF. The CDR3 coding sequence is TGTGCCAGCAGCTCTGGGGGAGGAGGGGCTTATGGCTACACCTTC.

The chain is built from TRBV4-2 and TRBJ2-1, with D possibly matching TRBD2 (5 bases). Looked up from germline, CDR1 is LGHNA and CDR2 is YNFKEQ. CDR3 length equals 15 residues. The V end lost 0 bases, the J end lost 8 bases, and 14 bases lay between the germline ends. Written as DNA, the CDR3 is TGTGCCAGCAGCCAAGAGGGCACTAGTCGTCATGAGCAGTTCTTC. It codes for CASSQEGTSRHEQFF.

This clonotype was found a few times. DNA of the CDR3: TGTGCCAGCAGCTTAGCGCTCGGGACCCACGAGCAGTACTTC. This sequence encodes CASSLALGTHEQYF. The V and J genes are TRBV7-9 and TRBJ2-7, with D perhaps matching TRBD1 or TRBD2 (5 bases each). The CDR3 loop spans 14 amino acids. Trimming took 0 bases from V and 5 from J, leaving 11 bases between them. Germline V lookup: CDR1 SEHNR, CDR2 FQNEAQ (reference sequence). Full variable domain (remainder filled in from reference TRBV7-9 and TRBJ2-7): DTGVSQNPRHKITKRGQNVTFRCDPISEHNRLYWYRQTLGQGPEFLTYFQNEAQLEKSRLLSDRFSAERPKGSFSTLEIQRTEQGDSAMYLCASSLALGTHEQYFGPGTRLTVT.

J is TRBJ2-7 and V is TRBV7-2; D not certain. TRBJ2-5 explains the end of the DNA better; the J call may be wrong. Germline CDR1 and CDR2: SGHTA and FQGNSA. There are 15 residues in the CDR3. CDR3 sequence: CASSSRASGWSTQYF. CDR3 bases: TGTGCCAGCAGCTCCCGGGCCTCGGGTTGGTCGACCCAGTACTTC.

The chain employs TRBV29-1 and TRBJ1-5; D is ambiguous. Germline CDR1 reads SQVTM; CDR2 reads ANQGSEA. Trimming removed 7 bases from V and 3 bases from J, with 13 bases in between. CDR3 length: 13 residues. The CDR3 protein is CSAANSPNQPQHF. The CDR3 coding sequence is TGCAGCGCTGCTAACAGTCCCAATCAGCCCCAGCATTTT.

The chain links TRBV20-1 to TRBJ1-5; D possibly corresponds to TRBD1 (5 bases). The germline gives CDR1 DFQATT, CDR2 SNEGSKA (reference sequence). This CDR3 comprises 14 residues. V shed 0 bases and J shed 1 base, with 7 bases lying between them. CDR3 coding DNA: TGCAGTGCTAGAGATCCAGGGAGCAATCAGCCCCAGCATTTT. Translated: CSARDPGSNQPQHF.